This TCR beta chain is drawn from a study of shared clonotypes between healthy human individuals. Turning to this clone: Its cognate antigen is unknown.

The authors ran the assay at deep level. Ten immunoSEQ deep assay plates were used by the authors to sequence unsorted PBMC DNA. Produced via immunoSEQ multiplex PCR; TCRdb's table is partial and in-frame only. The table shows fewer than 650,000 clones, with roughly four fifths occurring only once. Germline CDR1 and CDR2: GTSNPN and SVGIG (reference sequence). Trimming cost V 2 bases and J 9 bases; bases outside gene matches: 7. This CDR3 is built from 15 residues. Overall study findings and caveats: Tissues were not sampled, only blood, and their repertoires likely differ.

The rearrangement uses TRBV30 and TRBJ1-6; the match to TRBD1 covers 10 bases. The sequence derives from a woman in her thirties or forties in good health. Some clones in this sample may be carry-over from other donors' samples. Sequencing used PBMCs. The chain's CDR3 is CAWSPPGQGSSPLHF. CDR3 DNA sequence: TGTGCCTGGAGTCCTCCGGGACAGGGGTCTTCACCCCTCCACTTT.